Listed below are T cell receptor beta chains from one sample, sequenced in a study of blood T cell repertoires in COVID-19. Libraries were prepared by immunoSEQ multiplex PCR; TCRdb keeps only in-frame clonotypes and omits some of them. This repertoire shows some 450,000 clones, around 88% found once; its top ten account for approximately 12%. Sequencing was performed on peripheral blood. The source is a woman aged 50 to 60 with COVID-19, enrolled during active disease. CDR3s include the opening cysteine and the closing phenylalanine or tryptophan. The D gene is left open where the match is weak. Some rows have no size entry. The others give once, few or many, or a class for an expanded clone.

J gene	clone size	V gene	D gene	CDR3 protein
TRBJ2-7	few	TRBV7-9	-	CASSETGRREQYF
TRBJ2-1	-	TRBV28	-	CASSLGGDPSYNEQFF
TRBJ1-4	-	TRBV12-3/TRBV12-4	-	CASSFPTNEKLFF
TRBJ1-2	-	TRBV7-2	-	CASSLTDNYGYTF
TRBJ1-1	-	TRBV6-6	-	CASSPRTRQPSVRNTEAFF
TRBJ2-2	-	TRBV29-1	TRBD1	CSVLNTGGTGELFF
TRBJ1-4	-	TRBV7-6	TRBD1	CASSLSGTANEKLFF
TRBJ1-1	-	TRBV7-2	-	CASSLGHGNTEAFF
TRBJ1-2	few	TRBV13	-	CASSLGTWGYTF
TRBJ2-3	-	TRBV9	TRBD2	CASSVGGAVTDTQYF
TRBJ2-2	-	TRBV5-1	TRBD1	CASSWGTGIPGELFF
TRBJ1-2	-	TRBV6-5	-	CASSTTGIYGYTF
TRBJ1-2	-	TRBV5-1	-	CASSLDQTNYGYTF
TRBJ1-5	few	TRBV19	TRBD1	CASRSQTGGSNQPQHF
TRBJ1-1	once	TRBV30	TRBD1	CAWSGGQWGNTEAFF
TRBJ2-2	-	TRBV18	-	CASSQAPGTGELFF
TRBJ1-2	-	TRBV9	-	CASGRAGVYGYTF
TRBJ1-3	-	TRBV5-5	-	CASSPRNPGLSGNTIYF
TRBJ2-7	once	TRBV19	-	CASSRGLGPYEQYF
TRBJ1-1	-	TRBV6-4	TRBD1	CASTRDRDTAEAFF
TRBJ2-2	-	TRBV5-1	-	CASAPGETGELFF
TRBJ1-1	-	TRBV27	-	CASSFGGGNTEAFF
TRBJ1-6	few	TRBV5-6	-	CASSWGSVSEGNSPLHF
TRBJ1-2	-	TRBV6-1	-	CASSEARSGYTF
TRBJ2-3	-	TRBV5-6	TRBD2	CASSYPVAGGSTDTQYF
TRBJ1-5	-	TRBV5-5	TRBD1	CASSLEAGGYPPQHF
TRBJ1-1	-	TRBV13	-	CASSFNTGWGRNTEAFF
TRBJ1-1	once	TRBV19	-	CASSIQGMNTEAFF
TRBJ2-3	once	TRBV18	TRBD2	CASSPTGTSGSDTQYF
TRBJ2-1	-	TRBV18	TRBD1	CASSRETGIVYNEQFF
TRBJ1-2	-	TRBV19	TRBD1	CASSIEDRAGGYTF
TRBJ2-7	-	TRBV11-2	-	CASSFGQGMGEQYF
TRBJ2-2	-	TRBV5-4	TRBD1	CASSPDRVGTGELFF
TRBJ2-7	-	TRBV21-1	-	CASSNEPSGRQGQGNEQYF
TRBJ2-5	-	TRBV19	-	CASSIQGGETQYF
TRBJ2-1	-	TRBV24-1	TRBD1	CATSDWRTGDEQFF
TRBJ2-5	-	TRBV9	TRBD2	CASSVGGGGETQYF
TRBJ1-2	-	TRBV13	-	CASSTAGYYGYTF
TRBJ1-1	-	TRBV10-2	-	CASSVRGMNTEAFF
TRBJ1-1	-	TRBV19	-	CASSMPGTEAFF
TRBJ2-7	-	TRBV5-4	TRBD2	CASSLEQRGTRYEQYF
TRBJ2-7	-	TRBV11-2	-	CASSLGGTSYYEQYF
TRBJ2-1	-	TRBV9	-	CASSGRGASYNEQFF
TRBJ1-5	-	TRBV27	TRBD1	CASRPLQGAGQPQHF
TRBJ1-3	-	TRBV18	-	CASSPGTRVGNTIYF
TRBJ1-2	-	TRBV2	TRBD1	CASSIRGLGGYTF
TRBJ1-5	-	TRBV5-5	-	CASSLGRLDGVGRPQHF
TRBJ1-3	-	TRBV10-2	TRBD1	CASTSRDRGLSGNTIYF
TRBJ1-1	-	TRBV2	-	CASRGDGAGNTEAFF
TRBJ2-3	-	TRBV24-1	TRBD2	CATSDQLAGGGSTDTQYF
TRBJ1-1	-	TRBV25-1	-	CASSESAGMNTEAFF
TRBJ1-1	-	TRBV7-8	-	CASSLVGTVQWTEAFF